Listed below are T cell receptor beta chains from one sample, sequenced in a study of cytomegalovirus exposure and HLA in healthy donors. Clones were read by immunoSEQ multiplex PCR, and TCRdb kept only the in-frame ones, dropping some. This sample carries tens of thousands of clones, around 72% of them seen once, and the ten largest clones take 9% to 14%. Input material: PBMCs. The receptors stem from a woman aged 40-49 years in good health and CMV-seropositive. The CDR3 runs from the conserved cysteine through the conserved F or W. Each record gives: J gene, D gene, V gene, clone size, CDR3 DNA, CDR3 protein. D genes are given only for firm matches. Size tells how often a clone was seen (once, few, many) or the class of an expanded clone, and some rows leave it out.

J gene: TRBJ1-2; D gene: -; V gene: TRBV30; clone size: -; CDR3 DNA: TGTGCCTGGAGTGCTAGGGAGGGGGGTGGCTACACCTTC; CDR3 protein: CAWSAREGGGYTF
J gene: TRBJ1-2; D gene: -; V gene: TRBV5-6; clone size: -; CDR3 DNA: TGTGCCAGCAGCTTTGGGGGTGGGGGGGCGAGAGATGGCTACACCTTC; CDR3 protein: CASSFGGGGARDGYTF
J gene: TRBJ1-1; D gene: -; V gene: TRBV19; clone size: -; CDR3 DNA: TGTGCCAGTAGTCTCCCCCCTAGGCAAATGAACACTGAAGCTTTCTTT; CDR3 protein: CASSLPPRQMNTEAFF
J gene: TRBJ1-6; D gene: TRBD1; V gene: TRBV19; clone size: -; CDR3 DNA: TGTGCCAGTAGTCAAGGGACAGGGAATTCACCCCTCCACTTT; CDR3 protein: CASSQGTGNSPLHF
J gene: TRBJ2-7; D gene: -; V gene: TRBV19; clone size: -; CDR3 DNA: TGTGCCAGTAGTATAGCCGATGGGGGGAGCTCCTACGAGCAGTACTTC; CDR3 protein: CASSIADGGSSYEQYF
J gene: TRBJ1-1; D gene: -; V gene: TRBV18; clone size: -; CDR3 DNA: TGTGCCAGCTCAATAACGGGACAGAACACTGAAGCTTTCTTT; CDR3 protein: CASSITGQNTEAFF
J gene: TRBJ2-3; D gene: TRBD2; V gene: TRBV10-1; clone size: -; CDR3 DNA: TGCGCCAGCAGTGTGGTAGCGGGGGGGTTCACAGATACGCAGTATTTT; CDR3 protein: CASSVVAGGFTDTQYF
J gene: TRBJ2-1; D gene: -; V gene: TRBV19; clone size: -; CDR3 DNA: TGTGCCAGTAGTCCAGAGACAGGCCCCGGATATGAGCAGTTCTTC; CDR3 protein: CASSPETGPGYEQFF
J gene: TRBJ2-7; D gene: -; V gene: TRBV2; clone size: -; CDR3 DNA: TGTGCCAGCACTCCGGGTGGCCCTCTCTCCTACGAGCAGTACTTC; CDR3 protein: CASTPGGPLSYEQYF
J gene: TRBJ1-4; D gene: TRBD1; V gene: TRBV6-5; clone size: -; CDR3 DNA: TGTGCCAGCCCTACCAGACAGGGGCGCGAGGAAAAACTGTTTTTT; CDR3 protein: CASPTRQGREEKLFF
J gene: TRBJ1-2; D gene: -; V gene: TRBV29-1; clone size: -; CDR3 DNA: TGCAGCGTTGACGGGGGAAGGCATGGCTACACCTTC; CDR3 protein: CSVDGGRHGYTF
J gene: TRBJ2-3; D gene: -; V gene: TRBV6-1; clone size: -; CDR3 DNA: TGTGCCAGCAGTGAAGCGCTTCGGTCTAGCCACAACAAAGATACGCAGTATTTT; CDR3 protein: CASSEALRSSHNKDTQYF
J gene: TRBJ1-1; D gene: TRBD1; V gene: TRBV2; clone size: -; CDR3 DNA: TGTGCCAGCAGGCCCGGGACAGGGGGCTTGGTCACTGAAGCTTTCTTT; CDR3 protein: CASRPGTGGLVTEAFF
J gene: TRBJ1-6; D gene: -; V gene: TRBV5-6; clone size: -; CDR3 DNA: TGTGCCAGCAGCTTGGAAAGGGGGTCCGATGTCCACTTT; CDR3 protein: CASSLERGSDVHF
J gene: TRBJ2-3; D gene: -; V gene: TRBV5-1; clone size: -; CDR3 DNA: TGCGCCAGCAGCTCCTCGGACAGAGTAGGCACAGATACGCAGTATTTT; CDR3 protein: CASSSSDRVGTDTQYF
J gene: TRBJ1-2; D gene: -; V gene: TRBV29-1; clone size: -; CDR3 DNA: TGCAGCGTTCACATCCTGGCAGTGATCGACTATGGCTACACCTTC; CDR3 protein: CSVHILAVIDYGYTF
J gene: TRBJ1-2; D gene: TRBD1; V gene: TRBV14; clone size: few; CDR3 DNA: TGTGCCAGCAGCCAAGATTGGAGGACAGGGGGGACCAACTATGGCTACACCTTC; CDR3 protein: CASSQDWRTGGTNYGYTF
J gene: TRBJ1-1; D gene: -; V gene: TRBV5-4; clone size: -; CDR3 DNA: TGTGCCAGCAGCAACTGGGGGAGGCCGAACACTGAAGCTTTCTTT; CDR3 protein: CASSNWGRPNTEAFF
J gene: TRBJ1-2; D gene: TRBD1; V gene: TRBV19; clone size: few; CDR3 DNA: TGTGCCAGCTGGACAGGGAATTGGGGCTACACCTTC; CDR3 protein: CASWTGNWGYTF
J gene: TRBJ2-7; D gene: -; V gene: TRBV6-5; clone size: -; CDR3 DNA: TGTGCCAGCAGTTACGATTCGGGGTCTCCCTACGAGCAGTACTTC; CDR3 protein: CASSYDSGSPYEQYF
J gene: TRBJ1-1; D gene: -; V gene: TRBV6-6; clone size: few; CDR3 DNA: TGTGCCAGCAGTTTAAGGGATTTAGGGGGTGGCACTGAAGCTTTCTTT; CDR3 protein: CASSLRDLGGGTEAFF
J gene: TRBJ1-6; D gene: -; V gene: TRBV9; clone size: -; CDR3 DNA: TGTGCCAGCAGCGTAGGACAGCTCTCCTATAATTCACCCCTCCACTTT; CDR3 protein: CASSVGQLSYNSPLHF
J gene: TRBJ2-3; D gene: -; V gene: TRBV15; clone size: -; CDR3 DNA: TGTGCCACCAGCCGCAGTGGCGGGTTGGGAGCAGATACGCAGTATTTT; CDR3 protein: CATSRSGGLGADTQYF
J gene: TRBJ1-2; D gene: TRBD1; V gene: TRBV7-9; clone size: -; CDR3 DNA: TGTGCCAGCAGCTTAGGGACAGGGGCTAACTATGGCTACACCTTC; CDR3 protein: CASSLGTGANYGYTF
J gene: TRBJ2-2; D gene: -; V gene: TRBV15; clone size: -; CDR3 DNA: TGTGCCACCAGCACCCGGGGGGCGACCGGGGAGCTGTTTTTT; CDR3 protein: CATSTRGATGELFF
J gene: TRBJ2-5; D gene: TRBD2; V gene: TRBV25-1; clone size: -; CDR3 DNA: TGTGCCAGCAGTGAATTTGGCGGGGGGGCAAAGACCCAGTACTTC; CDR3 protein: CASSEFGGGAKTQYF
J gene: TRBJ1-5; D gene: -; V gene: TRBV10-3; clone size: -; CDR3 DNA: TGTGCCATCAGTGAGTCGCACACCGAGGGTCCCCAGCATTTT; CDR3 protein: CAISESHTEGPQHF
J gene: TRBJ1-1; D gene: -; V gene: TRBV19; clone size: -; CDR3 DNA: TGTGCCAGTAGTATGAGGGGGGGGTGGGGCACTGAAGCTTTCTTT; CDR3 protein: CASSMRGGWGTEAFF
J gene: TRBJ2-5; D gene: -; V gene: TRBV5-1; clone size: -; CDR3 DNA: TGCGCCAGCAGCTTAGAGGTGATTCGAGAGACCCAGTACTTC; CDR3 protein: CASSLEVIRETQYF
J gene: TRBJ2-2; D gene: TRBD2; V gene: TRBV5-1; clone size: -; CDR3 DNA: TGCGCCAGCAGCTTACTAGCGGGGGTCTCAACCGGGGAGCTGTTTTTT; CDR3 protein: CASSLLAGVSTGELFF
J gene: TRBJ2-1; D gene: -; V gene: TRBV19; clone size: -; CDR3 DNA: TGTGCCAGTAGTCCGGGGAGCTGGTACAATGAGCAGTTCTTC; CDR3 protein: CASSPGSWYNEQFF
J gene: TRBJ1-4; D gene: -; V gene: TRBV5-1; clone size: once; CDR3 DNA: TGCGCCAGCAGCGACGGGGCAACTAATGAAAAACTGTTTTTT; CDR3 protein: CASSDGATNEKLFF
J gene: TRBJ1-3; D gene: -; V gene: TRBV9; clone size: -; CDR3 DNA: TGTGCCAGCAGCGTAGTAGGGGACACCATATATTTT; CDR3 protein: CASSVVGDTIYF
J gene: TRBJ2-3; D gene: TRBD1; V gene: TRBV5-1; clone size: -; CDR3 DNA: TGCGCCAGCAGCTTGGACAGGGGGAAAACAGATACGCAGTATTTT; CDR3 protein: CASSLDRGKTDTQYF
J gene: TRBJ1-6; D gene: TRBD1; V gene: TRBV9; clone size: -; CDR3 DNA: TGTGCCAGCAGCGTTTCAGGGGGCAAAGATTCACCCCTCCACTTT; CDR3 protein: CASSVSGGKDSPLHF
J gene: TRBJ1-2; D gene: TRBD1; V gene: TRBV7-2; clone size: -; CDR3 DNA: TGTGCCAGCAGCCTTAATCGACGGACAGGGGATGGCTATGGCTACACCTTC; CDR3 protein: CASSLNRRTGDGYGYTF
J gene: TRBJ2-5; D gene: TRBD2; V gene: TRBV5-6; clone size: -; CDR3 DNA: TGTGCCAGCAGCTCTAGCGGGGGGGGTTTGGAGACCCAGTACTTC; CDR3 protein: CASSSSGGGLETQYF
J gene: TRBJ1-2; D gene: -; V gene: TRBV27; clone size: -; CDR3 DNA: TGTGCCAGCAGTTTAGGACCTCGGGGGTCGCATGGCTACACCTTC; CDR3 protein: CASSLGPRGSHGYTF
J gene: TRBJ2-3; D gene: TRBD2; V gene: TRBV6-5; clone size: -; CDR3 DNA: TGTGCCAGCAGTTACGCCGGGACTAGCATCGCAGATACGCAGTATTTT; CDR3 protein: CASSYAGTSIADTQYF
J gene: TRBJ2-7; D gene: -; V gene: TRBV27; clone size: -; CDR3 DNA: TGTGCCAGCAGTAGTATAGCGAAGGGCTACTCCTACGAGCAGTACTTC; CDR3 protein: CASSSIAKGYSYEQYF
J gene: TRBJ1-3; D gene: TRBD1; V gene: TRBV4-1; clone size: -; CDR3 DNA: TGCGCCAGCAGCCATGGCGGGGACAGGGGAAACACCATATATTTT; CDR3 protein: CASSHGGDRGNTIYF
J gene: TRBJ1-1; D gene: -; V gene: TRBV7-8; clone size: -; CDR3 DNA: TGTGCCAGCAGCGTGGGTCGCGGGGACACTGAAGCTTTCTTT; CDR3 protein: CASSVGRGDTEAFF
J gene: TRBJ1-2; D gene: TRBD1; V gene: TRBV2; clone size: -; CDR3 DNA: TGTGCCAGCAACAGCGGACAGGCGTTCTCAGTCGACGGCTACACCTTC; CDR3 protein: CASNSGQAFSVDGYTF
J gene: TRBJ1-2; D gene: -; V gene: TRBV19; clone size: -; CDR3 DNA: TGTGCCACCAGGCCCGGACAAACCTATGGCTACACCTTC; CDR3 protein: CATRPGQTYGYTF
J gene: TRBJ1-4; D gene: TRBD1; V gene: TRBV9; clone size: -; CDR3 DNA: TGTGCCAGCAGCGCACGGACAGGGGGGGCTGAAAAACTGTTTTTT; CDR3 protein: CASSARTGGAEKLFF
J gene: TRBJ2-1; D gene: -; V gene: TRBV2; clone size: -; CDR3 DNA: TGTGCCAGCAGAGGGGGACAAAATGAGCAGTTCTTC; CDR3 protein: CASRGGQNEQFF
J gene: TRBJ2-2; D gene: TRBD2; V gene: TRBV2; clone size: -; CDR3 DNA: TGTGCCAGCACCTTAGCGGGGGACACCGGGGAGCTGTTTTTT; CDR3 protein: CASTLAGDTGELFF
J gene: TRBJ1-2; D gene: -; V gene: TRBV2; clone size: -; CDR3 DNA: TGTGCCAGCCTCTACGGGCCGGGGTTTCCTTATGGCTACACCTTC; CDR3 protein: CASLYGPGFPYGYTF
J gene: TRBJ1-2; D gene: -; V gene: TRBV5-1; clone size: -; CDR3 DNA: TGCGCCAGCCCCCGTTTTGGACAGCTTTCTAACTATGGCTACACCTTC; CDR3 protein: CASPRFGQLSNYGYTF
J gene: TRBJ1-1; D gene: -; V gene: TRBV7-9; clone size: once; CDR3 DNA: TGTGCCAGCAGCTTTTGGAGAGACAACACTGAAGCTTTCTTT; CDR3 protein: CASSFWRDNTEAFF
J gene: TRBJ2-1; D gene: -; V gene: TRBV14; clone size: few; CDR3 DNA: TGTGCCAGCAGCCAAGATATCTTTCCCAATGAGCAGTTCTTC; CDR3 protein: CASSQDIFPNEQFF
J gene: TRBJ2-3; D gene: TRBD1; V gene: TRBV7-3; clone size: once; CDR3 DNA: TGTGCCAGCAGCTACGACAGGGAGAGCACAGATACGCAGTATTTT; CDR3 protein: CASSYDRESTDTQYF
J gene: TRBJ2-7; D gene: -; V gene: TRBV5-1; clone size: -; CDR3 DNA: TGCGCCAGCAGCTTGGGACAGCTGCCCTACGAGCAGTACTTC; CDR3 protein: CASSLGQLPYEQYF
J gene: TRBJ2-7; D gene: TRBD2; V gene: TRBV12-5; clone size: -; CDR3 DNA: TGTGCTAGTGGTTTAGGACTAGCGGGGGTTGTTTCCTACGAGCAGTACTTC; CDR3 protein: CASGLGLAGVVSYEQYF
J gene: TRBJ1-1; D gene: TRBD1; V gene: TRBV10-3; clone size: once; CDR3 DNA: TGTGCCATCAGTGATCCCTCCTCCGGGACAGGGATAGCTTTCTTT; CDR3 protein: CAISDPSSGTGIAFF
J gene: TRBJ2-1; D gene: -; V gene: TRBV30; clone size: -; CDR3 DNA: TGTGCCTGGAGTGTGGGGCCTTACTCCTACAATGAGCAGTTCTTC; CDR3 protein: CAWSVGPYSYNEQFF
J gene: TRBJ1-1; D gene: -; V gene: TRBV6-1; clone size: few; CDR3 DNA: TGTGCCAGCAGTGAAGATCTAATGAACACTGAAGCTTTCTTT; CDR3 protein: CASSEDLMNTEAFF
J gene: TRBJ2-7; D gene: -; V gene: TRBV7-2; clone size: -; CDR3 DNA: TGTGCCAGCAGCTCCCGGACTATTTCACTCGAGCAGTACTTC; CDR3 protein: CASSSRTISLEQYF